A selection of T cell receptor beta chains follows, all from one sample in a study of CD4 T cells in relation to SARS-CoV-2 and coronaviruses. Sequencing was performed with immunoSEQ multiplex PCR; in TCRdb, only in-frame clones are kept and a portion is missing. The sample consists of some 65,000 clones, around 86% of them appearing once. Sample: memory CD4+ T cells from PBMCs. The receptors here all came from a human donor in good health. CDR3s include the opening cysteine and the closing phenylalanine or tryptophan. The D gene is left open where the match is weak. Size tells how often a clone was seen (once, few, many) or the class of an expanded clone, and some rows leave it out.

V gene	clone size	D gene	J gene	CDR3 DNA	CDR3 protein
TRBV4-1	NA	TRBD2	TRBJ2-7	TGCGCCAGCAGCCCACTAGCGGTACAAATCTACGAGCAGTACTTC	CASSPLAVQIYEQYF
TRBV18	NA	NA	TRBJ1-3	TGTGCCAGCTCACCTACAGGGACTTCCTCTGGAAACACCATATATTTT	CASSPTGTSSGNTIYF
TRBV7-9	NA	NA	TRBJ1-3	TGTGCCAGCAGCTTAGATGAGGGACCTCGAAACACCATATATTTT	CASSLDEGPRNTIYF
TRBV27	few	NA	TRBJ1-4	TGTGCCAGCAGTTTATGGCGGAGTAATGAAAAACTGTTTTTT	CASSLWRSNEKLFF
TRBV5-1	once	TRBD2	TRBJ2-3	TGCGCCAGCAGCGCCGAGGGAGCGGGGGGACCTCGCACAGATACGCAGTATTTT	CASSAEGAGGPRTDTQYF
TRBV2	NA	TRBD2	TRBJ2-2	TGTGCCAGCAGGGGGGTCCGGGGGGCCGGGGAGCTGTTTTTT	CASRGVRGAGELFF
TRBV29-1	NA	NA	TRBJ2-7	TGCAGCGCCTCCGCTGACGGATACGAGCAGTACTTC	CSASADGYEQYF
TRBV2	NA	NA	TRBJ2-6	TGTGCCAGCAGTGAGGAGCACTCTGGGGCCAACGTCCTGACTTTC	CASSEEHSGANVLTF
TRBV6-5	NA	NA	TRBJ2-4	TGTGCCAGCAGAAAGCCCTCCCGGGGAGTCACCATTCAGTACTTC	CASRKPSRGVTIQYF
TRBV7-8	NA	NA	TRBJ1-1	TGTGCCAGCAGCTTAACTGGGGCGGACACTGAAGCTTTCTTT	CASSLTGADTEAFF
TRBV24-1	NA	TRBD2	TRBJ2-5	TGTGCCACCAGTGATTTGGGACTAGCGGGTCAAGAGACCCAGTACTTC	CATSDLGLAGQETQYF
TRBV28	NA	TRBD2	TRBJ2-5	TGTGCCAGCAGTTCGGGGGGACCCCAAGAGACCCAGTACTTC	CASSSGGPQETQYF
TRBV9	NA	NA	TRBJ2-1	TGTGCCAGCAGCTATACAGAAACCTCCGCTGTCAATGAGCAGTTCTTC	CASSYTETSAVNEQFF
TRBV28	few	NA	TRBJ1-3	TGTGCCAGCAGTTTCAACCCCGGTGACACCATATATTTT	CASSFNPGDTIYF
TRBV5-1	NA	NA	TRBJ2-7	TGCGCCAGCAGCTTGGTAGGCGGGGTGGCCTACGAGCAGTACTTC	CASSLVGGVAYEQYF
TRBV2	few	NA	TRBJ1-5	TGTGCCAGCAGACAGGGCCCTCAGGGAGCCCAGCATTTT	CASRQGPQGAQHF
TRBV5-1	NA	TRBD1	TRBJ1-1	TGCGCCAGCAGCGTGACAGGGTTCATGAACACTGAAGCTTTCTTT	CASSVTGFMNTEAFF
TRBV15	NA	NA	TRBJ2-2	TGTGCCACCAGCAGTACTCGAGGGGCCGGGGAGCTGTTTTTT	CATSSTRGAGELFF
TRBV7-2	NA	NA	TRBJ1-3	TGTGCCAGCAGCTTTTTGGGGGTCGGGTCTGGAAACACCATATATTTT	CASSFLGVGSGNTIYF
TRBV5-1	NA	NA	TRBJ1-5	TGCGCCAGCAGCACGGGGGGAGGGCACAACCAGCCCCAGCATTTT	CASSTGGGHNQPQHF
TRBV7-2	NA	TRBD2	TRBJ2-5	TGTGCCAGCAGCTTAGCGTACGGGGGGGCCACGGAGACCCAGTACTTC	CASSLAYGGATETQYF
TRBV18	NA	NA	TRBJ2-3	TGTGCCAGCTCACCACGTTCTAGCCGAGCAGATACGCAGTATTTT	CASSPRSSRADTQYF
TRBV18	NA	TRBD1	TRBJ1-3	TGTGCCAGCTCACCAGGGGGACAGGCCTCCGGAAACACCATATATTTT	CASSPGGQASGNTIYF
TRBV5-1	NA	NA	TRBJ2-1	TGCGCCAGCAGCTTGGGACAGGACAATGAGCAGTTCTTC	CASSLGQDNEQFF
TRBV7-8	NA	TRBD2	TRBJ2-7	TGTGCCAGCAGCTTATTGGACCGGCGGGAGGTCTACGAGCAGTACTTC	CASSLLDRREVYEQYF
TRBV5-1	NA	NA	TRBJ1-1	TGCGCCAGCAGCTTGGAAAGTGAAGCTTTCTTT	CASSLESEAFF
TRBV5-1	NA	TRBD2	TRBJ2-1	TGCGCCAGCAGCTTGCTGAGCGGGAGCTCCTACAATGAGCAGTTCTTC	CASSLLSGSSYNEQFF
TRBV11-2	NA	NA	TRBJ1-2	TGTGCCAGCAGCCCCACAGGCCTCTATGGCTACACCTTC	CASSPTGLYGYTF
TRBV24-1	NA	NA	TRBJ1-3	TGTGCCACCTCGGGTCCATCTTCCTCTGGAAACACCATATATTTT	CATSGPSSSGNTIYF
TRBV18	NA	TRBD1	TRBJ2-7	TGTGCCAGCTCACCAGGGACAGGGAGAGACGAGCAGTACTTC	CASSPGTGRDEQYF
TRBV10-3	NA	NA	TRBJ2-2	TGTGCCATCAGTGATCCTCAAAAAGCAAGGGTATCGAACACCGGGGAGCTGTTTTTT	CAISDPQKARVSNTGELFF
TRBV10-2	once	NA	TRBJ1-5	TGCGCCAGCAGGGAGAATTCGCATCAGCCCCAGCATTTT	CASRENSHQPQHF
TRBV5-6	NA	TRBD1	TRBJ1-2	TGTGCCAGCAGCCCCCAGGGACAGGGGACCTATGGCTACACCTTC	CASSPQGQGTYGYTF
TRBV5-1	NA	NA	TRBJ2-1	TGCGCCAGCAGCTTGGGAGTAGGGGGTACAGACATCTACAATGAGCAGTTCTTC	CASSLGVGGTDIYNEQFF
TRBV5-1	NA	TRBD1	TRBJ1-1	TGCGCCAGCAGCTTCACAGGGGGGATGAACACTGAAGCTTTCTTT	CASSFTGGMNTEAFF
TRBV2	NA	NA	TRBJ1-2	TGTGCCAGCAGTGAGACAACCAGGGGAGGAGGTAACTATGGCTACACCTTC	CASSETTRGGGNYGYTF
TRBV7-9	NA	NA	TRBJ1-4	TGTGCCAGCAGCTTAAGGGTAGCTACAACTAATGAAAAACTGTTTTTT	CASSLRVATTNEKLFF
TRBV7-2	NA	TRBD1	TRBJ2-7	TGTGCCAGCAGCTCAGACAGGGGAGGTCTCCACGAGCAGTACTTC	CASSSDRGGLHEQYF
TRBV4-1	NA	TRBD1	TRBJ1-2	TGCGCCAGCAGCCAAGTGGGGCGCGACAGGGGAAAAGGCTACACCTTC	CASSQVGRDRGKGYTF
TRBV18	NA	NA	TRBJ2-3	TGTGCCAGCTCACCACCTCCGGGGAAGCCAGATACGCAGTATTTT	CASSPPPGKPDTQYF
TRBV19	NA	TRBD1	TRBJ1-2	TGTGCCAGTAGTAACAGGGGTCCCCCAGGCACCTTC	CASSNRGPPGTF
TRBV7-9	NA	NA	TRBJ1-3	TGTGCCGCGATAGCTTCTGGAAACACCATATATTTT	CAAIASGNTIYF
TRBV29-1	NA	TRBD2	TRBJ2-3	TGCAGCGTTGAAGGAGGGAGGGCCGTAACAGATACGCAGTATTTT	CSVEGGRAVTDTQYF
TRBV5-1	NA	NA	TRBJ1-2	TGCGCCAGCAGCTTGGCACAGGGACATGGCTACACCTTC	CASSLAQGHGYTF
TRBV7-2	NA	TRBD1	TRBJ1-4	TGTGCCAGCAGCTCAGCGGGGACAGGGGGTGAAAAACTGTTTTTT	CASSSAGTGGEKLFF
TRBV1	NA	NA	TRBJ2-7	TGCACCAGCAGCCACCCCGGACCCCCCCGGCAGGGGAGCTCCTACGAGCAGTACTTC	CTSSHPGPPRQGSSYEQYF
TRBV10-1	NA	NA	TRBJ1-3	TGCGCCAGCAGTAAGGACAGCGACCCTGGAAACACCATATATTTT	CASSKDSDPGNTIYF
TRBV30	NA	NA	TRBJ2-7	TGTGCCTGGAGCGATGGTCCCTACGAGCAGTACTTC	CAWSDGPYEQYF
TRBV19	NA	TRBD1	TRBJ1-2	TGTGCCAGTACCGGACAGGGAGGTGGGGTCTATGGCTACACCTTC	CASTGQGGGVYGYTF
TRBV7-2	NA	NA	TRBJ1-3	TGTGCCAGCAGCTTTCAGGGAAGTGGAAACACCATATATTTT	CASSFQGSGNTIYF
TRBV12-3/TRBV12-4	NA	NA	TRBJ1-1	TGTGCCAGCAGCCCTTTCAGGGGAACTGAAGCTTTCTTT	CASSPFRGTEAFF
TRBV12-3/TRBV12-4	NA	TRBD1	TRBJ2-7	TGTGCCAGCAGTTCCGGGACAGGGCCCGAGCGATACTTC	CASSSGTGPERYF
TRBV20-1	NA	NA	TRBJ2-6	TGCAGTGCTAGTATTTCTGGGGCCAACGTCCTGACTTTC	CSASISGANVLTF
TRBV28	NA	TRBD1	TRBJ1-4	TGTGCCGGCGGACAGGGTAATGAAAAACTGTTTTTT	CAGGQGNEKLFF
TRBV27	NA	NA	TRBJ2-5	TGTGCCAGCAGTTTATGGTCGGACCAAGAGACCCAGTACTTC	CASSLWSDQETQYF